The table lists the clone carrying this T cell receptor (beta chain) with many counts. Using its own MiXCR run on the 5' RACE reads, TCRdb lists one record per CDR3 protein. The data show approximately 410,000 distinct CDR3 sequences, less than 25% seen once. The data are from a study of T-cell memory formation after mild COVID-19. The CDR3 contains 17 residues. V shed 2 bases, J shed 3 bases, and the junction held 10 bases outside the gene matches. Germline V gene lookup returns CDR1 SEHNR and CDR2 FQNEAQ (reference sequence). Sequencing was performed on PBMCs or a T cell subset sorted from them (not recorded which). The chain recombines TRBV7-9 with TRBJ2-1; 7 nucleotides line up with TRBD2. This TCR was recovered from an adult woman who had mild COVID-19 (a few samples of this study predate the infection). Cell type and time point are not known. This CDR3 is CASSLFPGLTFYNEQFF. The CDR3 DNA reads TGTGCCAGCAGCTTATTCCCGGGACTAACCTTCTACAATGAGCAGTTCTTC.